This T cell receptor (beta chain) was profiled in a study of T-cell reconstitution after alpha-beta-depleted transplantation in children. Unique molecular identifiers featured in how the TCRbeta library was prepared. One entry per CDR3 protein results from TCRdb running MiXCR on the PCR reads. The repertoire holds hundreds of thousands of distinct CDR3 sequences, with about 11% as singletons. Overall study findings and caveats: Reportedly, alpha-beta T cells present about two months post-transplant originated from several hundred expanded clones of graft origin. Most T-cell counts and diversity one year after the transplant came from T cells that were newly produced.

This clonotype showed up many times. As yet, its antigen is unknown. CDR3 size: 14 residues. Germline V gene sequence: CDR1 DFQATT, CDR2 SNEGSKA (reference sequence). Trimming removed 3 bases from V and 5 bases from J; junction bases left unmatched: 8. V usage is TRBV20-1 and J usage is TRBJ2-7; 9 nucleotides line up with TRBD2. The sequence came from a child younger than two with acute myeloid leukemia, due to receive a stem cell transplant. The sample in question was PBMCs, obtained before TCRalphabeta/CD19-depleted stem cell transplant. CDR3 in amino acids: CSARLREGVHEQYF. As DNA, the CDR3 is TGCAGTGCTAGGCTGCGGGAGGGAGTCCACGAGCAGTACTTC.